This T cell receptor beta chain was documented in a study of early T cells in non-severe SARS-CoV-2 infection. The table lists this clonotype with a few counts. The CDR3 consists of 16 residues. The V and J ends lost 3 bases and 1 base, in that order; junction bases with no gene match: 9. Per germline, CDR1 SGHDT and CDR2 YYEEEE. TCRdb independently ran MiXCR on the 5' RACE reads; one entry per CDR3 protein. This sample has tens of thousands of distinct CDR3 sequences, with over 10% found just once. Sequencing was carried out using whole blood. This chain uses TRBV5-6 with TRBJ1-2; TRBD1 aligns across 7 bases. This sequence was found in an adult who was a healthcare worker with PCR-confirmed SARS-CoV-2 infection or an uninfected control (not recorded which). CDR3 residues: CASSYGTGAVNYGYTF. Here the CDR3 DNA reads TGTGCCAGCAGCTACGGTACAGGGGCGGTTAACTATGGCTACACCTTC.